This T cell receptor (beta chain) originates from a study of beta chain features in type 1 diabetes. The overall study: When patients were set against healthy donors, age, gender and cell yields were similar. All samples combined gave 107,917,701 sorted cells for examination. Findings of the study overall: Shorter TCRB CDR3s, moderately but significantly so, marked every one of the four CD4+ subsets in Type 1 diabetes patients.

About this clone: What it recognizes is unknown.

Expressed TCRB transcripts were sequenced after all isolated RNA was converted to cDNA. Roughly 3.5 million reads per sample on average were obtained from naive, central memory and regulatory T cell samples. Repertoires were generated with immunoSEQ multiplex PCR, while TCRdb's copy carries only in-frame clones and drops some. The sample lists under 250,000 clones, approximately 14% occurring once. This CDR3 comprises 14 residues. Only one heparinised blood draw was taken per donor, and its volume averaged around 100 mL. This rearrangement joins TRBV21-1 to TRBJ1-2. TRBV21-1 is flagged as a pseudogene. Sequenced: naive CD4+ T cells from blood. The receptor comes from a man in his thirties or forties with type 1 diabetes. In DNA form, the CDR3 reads TGTGCCAGCAGCAAAGGAGGTGGTTCCTATGGCTACACCTTC. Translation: CASSKGGGSYGYTF.